Sequencing of this T cell receptor beta chain was carried out in a study of vaccination and CD4 T cells after COVID-19 (dated by TCRdb to between 2021 and 2024). About the study as a whole: SARS-CoV-2 positivity had been established in the convalescent patients by nasal swab PCR, and mild disease was recorded in about 9 of these patients and severe disease in one. The convalescent cohort included six males and four females, with two Hispanic individuals, seven Caucasians, two Asians and one multiracial person. Each participant got two doses of either the Pfizer-BioNTech BNT162b2 vaccine (n=8) or the Moderna mRNA-1273 vaccine (n=2). Post-COVID blood samples were collected from convalescent patients a median of roughly 100 days after diagnosis, with a range of about 30 to 161 days. The time from the second vaccine dose to post-vaccine blood sampling had a median of approximately 72 days and ranged from about 14 to 250 days. For stimulating the cultures, overlapping spike peptide pools were used, derived from SARS-CoV-2 as well as from the common cold coronaviruses HCoV-NL63, HCoV-OC43 and HCoV-229E. Control cultures received a CEFX viral epitope pool as the positive control, an HIV-1 Nef peptide pool as the negative control, or no peptide. The spike-specific CD4+ TCR repertoire was compared before and after mRNA vaccination in approximately 9 COVID-19 convalescent patients and a few infection-naive healthy vaccine recipients.

The sample's treatment or condition label, in plain terms: roughly 11-day PBMC culture with coronavirus spike peptide pools or control peptides (ViraFEST assay). The study used the ViraFEST assay, which expanded antigen-specific T cells with peptide pools and then identified expanded clonotypes by TCR sequencing. Positive SARS-CoV-2 PCR tests in the convalescent patients dated from March to December 2020, before Alpha, Beta and Delta variants emerged in the United States. Each well held under 2.5 million PBMCs cultured in IMDM containing approximately 5% human AB serum and approximately 9.8 IU/ml IL-2, with about 9.4 ug/ml peptide pools added. Half of the culture medium was replaced with fresh IL-2-containing medium on days 3 and 7. Once the cells had been in culture for about 10 days, the EasySep CD4+ T cell isolation kit was used to isolate CD4+ T cells by negative selection. Ficoll-Paque Plus gradient centrifugation was used to isolate PBMCs from whole blood, and the isolated PBMCs were then either used fresh or cryopreserved at -140C. Culture conditions were generally each tested in triplicate wells.

Library construction relied on PCR. DNA from cultured CD4+ T cells underwent TCR sequencing with the Oncomine TCR Beta short-read assay at the Johns Hopkins FTIC core. The QIAamp micro DNA kit was used to extract genomic DNA from the cultured CD4+ T cells. Oncomine TCR Beta libraries from cultured CD4+ T cells were pooled using unique dual indexes and sequenced on an Illumina iSeq 100. In the source study's methods: Non-productive sequences were removed, and CDR3s not starting with C, not ending with F or W, or shorter than 7 amino acids were discarded. Antigen-specific clonotypes were identified with the MANAFEST web application by comparing peptide-stimulated wells with reference and other culture wells. An FDR below 0.05, an odds ratio above 5, and a productive frequency above 0.1% in at least two of three replicate wells were required for clones to be considered positive. A clonotype counted as cross-reactive if it showed significant expansion both in the SARS-CoV-2 spike wells and in at least one common cold coronavirus spike condition. Using R version 3.6.1, CDR3 homology was evaluated through Levenshtein distances (stringdist) along with unrooted phylogenetic trees (ape). TCRdb itself trimmed the public reads at Q25 with fastp, ran MiXCR and retained productive beta chains. Rows with a matching CDR3 protein are joined into one entry that keeps the most common DNA and genes. The V and J calls and clone size come from TCRdb's table, not from the authors' own analysis. The sample yields 9,500 to 11,000 distinct CDR3 sequences; 70% were counted once. The top ten clonotypes cover more than 9.5% of the sample.

Overall study outcomes, separate from this receptor: The median number of SARS-CoV-2-reactive clonotypes rose from 20 to 25 after infection to 38 after vaccination, but the change was not significant. Relatively few convalescent patients were included in the study, and early timepoints after natural infection were not analyzed. Among the post-vaccine SARS-CoV-2-reactive clones in convalescent patients, a median around 86% showed up only after vaccination, which suggests vaccine-specific priming. Of the vaccine-specific clones in convalescent patients, 304 of 307, or nearly all, reacted only to SARS-CoV-2 spike and did not cross-react with common cold coronaviruses.

From the cysteine up to the phenylalanine, the CDR3 has a length of 16 residues. The CDR3 DNA has 48 bases and is translated from base 1. The germline V gene (reference sequence) sets CDR1 to DFQATT and CDR2 to SNEGSKA. Concerning this clonotype: Its target antigen remains unknown. Germline is not matched at one junction end, which may reflect a read error.

The receptor's source is a human donor who had recovered from COVID-19. The sample consisted of CD4+ T cells from blood, cultured in vitro. Recombination connected TRBV20-1 to TRBJ1-2; the D gene identity is not certain. This receptor has the CDR3 CSTRDRSTGNVYGYTF. The sequence in DNA is TGCAGTACTAGAGATCGTTCCACGGGGAACGTCTATGGCTACACCTTC.